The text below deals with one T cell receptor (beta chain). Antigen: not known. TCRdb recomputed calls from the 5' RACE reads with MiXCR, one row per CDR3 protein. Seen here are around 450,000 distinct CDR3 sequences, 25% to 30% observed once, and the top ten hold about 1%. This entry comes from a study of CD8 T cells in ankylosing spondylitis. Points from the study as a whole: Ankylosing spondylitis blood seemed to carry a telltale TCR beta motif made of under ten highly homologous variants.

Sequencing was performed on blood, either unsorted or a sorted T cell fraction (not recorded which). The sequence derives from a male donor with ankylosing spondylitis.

DNA for the CDR3: TGCGCCAGCAGTGAGATAAGGGAGACCCAGTACTTC. It codes for CASSEIRETQYF. V usage is TRBV10-2 and J usage is TRBJ2-5, with D uncertain. The germline V gene encodes CDR1 WSHSY and CDR2 SAAADI. V was trimmed by 2 bases and J by 5 bases, leaving 6 bases between them. The CDR3 loop spans 12 amino acids.